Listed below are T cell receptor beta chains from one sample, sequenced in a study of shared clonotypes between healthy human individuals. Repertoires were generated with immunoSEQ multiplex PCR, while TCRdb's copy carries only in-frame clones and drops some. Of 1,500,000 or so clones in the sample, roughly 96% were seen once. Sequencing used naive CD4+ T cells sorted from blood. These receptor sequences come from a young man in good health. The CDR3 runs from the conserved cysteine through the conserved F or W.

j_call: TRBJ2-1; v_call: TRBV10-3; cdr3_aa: CAIGRGGTPNNEQFF
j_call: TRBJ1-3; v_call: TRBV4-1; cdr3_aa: CASSQRFSGNTIYF
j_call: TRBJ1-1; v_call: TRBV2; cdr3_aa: CASSVGRGLMGTEAFF
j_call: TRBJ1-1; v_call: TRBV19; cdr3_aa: CASSFRGRGTEAFF
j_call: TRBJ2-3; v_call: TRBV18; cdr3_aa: CASSPIPAGGTDTQYF
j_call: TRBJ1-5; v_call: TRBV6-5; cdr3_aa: CASRPTGAPNQPQHF
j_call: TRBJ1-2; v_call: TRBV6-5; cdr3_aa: CASTPLGQGSYGYTF
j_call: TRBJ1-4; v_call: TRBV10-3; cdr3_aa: CAISESGATNEKLFF
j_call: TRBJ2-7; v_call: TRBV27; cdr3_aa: CASGSWGISYEQYF
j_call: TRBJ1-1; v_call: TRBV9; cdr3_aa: CASSAGTGGLLSSEAFF
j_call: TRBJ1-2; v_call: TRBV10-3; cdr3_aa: CAINPDRLYGYTF
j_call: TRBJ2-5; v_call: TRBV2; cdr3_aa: CASSEWVLAGGGTQYF
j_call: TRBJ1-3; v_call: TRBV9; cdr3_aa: CASSPSSGNTIYF
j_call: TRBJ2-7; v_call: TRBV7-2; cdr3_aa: CASSLDGTMNSYEQYF
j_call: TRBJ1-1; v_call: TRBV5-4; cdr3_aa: CASSPLRDRTTEAFF
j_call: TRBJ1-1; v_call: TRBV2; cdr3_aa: CASRDGDRGLGLGEAFF
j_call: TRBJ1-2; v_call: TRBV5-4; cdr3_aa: CASSSIQGNYGYTF
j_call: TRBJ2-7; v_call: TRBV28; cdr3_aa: CASGAPLSGEQYF
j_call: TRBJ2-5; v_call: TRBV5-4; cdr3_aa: CASSVTQETQYF
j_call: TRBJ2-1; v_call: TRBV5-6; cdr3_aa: CASSFSGSSYNEQFF
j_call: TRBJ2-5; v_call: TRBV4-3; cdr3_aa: CASSQGGRARETQYF
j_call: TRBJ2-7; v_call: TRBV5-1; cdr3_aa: CASSRAPGQAATYEQYF
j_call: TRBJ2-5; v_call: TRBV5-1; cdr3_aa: CASTAGRETQYF
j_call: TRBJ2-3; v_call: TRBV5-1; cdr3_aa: CASSPSPKGQAGATDTQYF
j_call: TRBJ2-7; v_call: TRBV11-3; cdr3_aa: CASSSPKGDYTYEQYF
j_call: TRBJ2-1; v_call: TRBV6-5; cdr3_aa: CASSFVTGGGGEQFF
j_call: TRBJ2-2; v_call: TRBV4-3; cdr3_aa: CASSHVAGGITGELFF
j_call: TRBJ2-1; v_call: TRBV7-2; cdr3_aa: CASSGADVGFREQFF
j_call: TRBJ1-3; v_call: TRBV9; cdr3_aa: CASSLFADRGSGNTIYF
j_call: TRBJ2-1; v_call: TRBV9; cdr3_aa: CASSVAPTSGNQFF
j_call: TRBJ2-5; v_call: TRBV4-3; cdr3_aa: CASSQDVGETQYF
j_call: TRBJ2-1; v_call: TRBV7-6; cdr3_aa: CASSLDPREDSYNEQFF
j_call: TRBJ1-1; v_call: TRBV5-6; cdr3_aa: CASSFSNTEAFF
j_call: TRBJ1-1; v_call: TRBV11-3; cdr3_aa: CASSLEQNTEAFF
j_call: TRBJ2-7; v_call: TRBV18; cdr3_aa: CASSPLPTASYEQYF
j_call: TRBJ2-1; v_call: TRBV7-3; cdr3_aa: CASSLNPLATKNEQFF
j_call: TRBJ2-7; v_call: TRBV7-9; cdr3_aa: CASSLEMVSGSIF
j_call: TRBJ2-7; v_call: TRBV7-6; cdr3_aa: CASSLGAEQYF
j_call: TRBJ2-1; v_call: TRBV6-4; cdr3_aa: CASSIESGYGEQFF
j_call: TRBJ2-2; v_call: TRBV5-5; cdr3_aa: CASSPDRGATGELFF
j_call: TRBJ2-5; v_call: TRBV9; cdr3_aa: CASSVGSGTRMSQETQYF
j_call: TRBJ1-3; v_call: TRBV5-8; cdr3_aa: CASSFDAGAIGNTIYF
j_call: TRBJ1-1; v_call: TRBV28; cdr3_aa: CASRRRQGRTEAFF
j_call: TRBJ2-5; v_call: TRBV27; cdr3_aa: CASSLSGYQETQYF